This is a list of T cell receptor beta chains from one sample in a study of blood T cell repertoires in COVID-19. The repertoire was sequenced with immunoSEQ multiplex PCR; TCRdb's copy has only in-frame clones and lacks some. The table has hundreds of thousands of clones, approximately 90% seen once; the top ten hold 0.9% to 1%. The sample was peripheral blood. All receptors derive from a woman aged 40 to 50 who had recovered from COVID-19. CDR3s include the opening cysteine and the closing phenylalanine or tryptophan.

v_call cdr3_aa
TRBV18 CASSPPNRDEKLFF
TRBV19 CATISRRGMNTEAFF
TRBV6-5 CASRPGGGREKLFF
TRBV6-2/TRBV6-3 CASSYVPPAQYF
TRBV13 CASSLGLASGRTGELFF
TRBV24-1 CATSDSLDRGRETQYF
TRBV6-2/TRBV6-3 CASSPPGLAVYEQYF
TRBV6-6 CASSPDSHPQETQYF
TRBV30 CAWSPTLAGGADTQYF
TRBV7-2 CASSSRTGINYGYTF
TRBV19 CASSPGTGRTGELFF
TRBV3-1/TRBV3-2 CASSLPSYGYTF
TRBV7-2 CASSLRGGSSYNEQFF
TRBV2 CANQRGRDRPTDTQYF
TRBV24-1 CATSDFPTDEQFF
TRBV7-2 CASSPGWGPPQETQYF
TRBV27 CASSPHDRAPYGYTF